Shown below are 3 T cell receptor beta chains from a single sample sequenced in a study of OX40 agonist ivuxolimab in advanced cancers. Clones were read by immunoSEQ multiplex PCR, and TCRdb kept only the in-frame ones, dropping some. The sample yields some 65,000 clones, 75% to 90% seen once. Sample: CD4+ or CD8+ T cells sorted from blood, taken in a trial of the OX40 agonist ivuxolimab. Every receptor here comes from an adult with an advanced solid tumor such as melanoma, head and neck, liver or kidney cancer.

This chain joins TRBV21-1 and TRBJ2-5; TRBD1 is taken as the D call from the table, unchecked against the DNA. TRBV21-1 is labeled a pseudogene. This CDR3 has 13 residues. The CDR3 reads CASSSSGEETQYF. CDR3 bases: TGTGCCAGCAGTTCCTCAGGTGAAGAGACCCAGTACTTC.

The chain carries TRBV9 and TRBJ2-7; D is possibly TRBD1 or TRBD2 (5 bases each). Trimming stripped 0 bases from V and 3 bases from J, with 10 bases between. The CDR3 has 14 residues. Germline loops: CDR1 SGDLS, CDR2 YYNGEE. The chain's CDR3 is CASSVVRGGYEQYF. Here the CDR3 DNA reads TGTGCCAGCAGCGTAGTCCGTGGGGGCTACGAGCAGTACTTC.

This clone has more than one count but fewer than ten. The chain couples TRBV29-1 to TRBJ2-1; TRBD2 agrees at 8 bases. The V gene's germline CDR1 is SQVTM and CDR2 ANQGSEA. This CDR3 comprises 14 residues. V shed 6 bases and J 3 bases; nucleotides not matched to a gene: 7. CDR3 sequence reads: CSVASGGIYNEQFF. DNA of the CDR3: TGCAGCGTCGCCAGCGGGGGAATCTACAATGAGCAGTTCTTC.